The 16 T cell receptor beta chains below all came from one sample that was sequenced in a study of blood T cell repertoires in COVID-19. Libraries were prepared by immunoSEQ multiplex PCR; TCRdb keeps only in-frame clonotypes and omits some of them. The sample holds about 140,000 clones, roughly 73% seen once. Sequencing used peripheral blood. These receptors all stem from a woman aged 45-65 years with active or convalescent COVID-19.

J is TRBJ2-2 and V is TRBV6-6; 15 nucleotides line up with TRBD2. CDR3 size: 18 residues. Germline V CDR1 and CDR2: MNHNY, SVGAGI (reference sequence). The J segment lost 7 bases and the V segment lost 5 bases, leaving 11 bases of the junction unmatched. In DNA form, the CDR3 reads TGTGCCAGCAGTCGACCAAGACCGGGACTAGCGGGGGGCGGGGAGCTGTTTTTT. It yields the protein CASSRPRPGLAGGGELFF.

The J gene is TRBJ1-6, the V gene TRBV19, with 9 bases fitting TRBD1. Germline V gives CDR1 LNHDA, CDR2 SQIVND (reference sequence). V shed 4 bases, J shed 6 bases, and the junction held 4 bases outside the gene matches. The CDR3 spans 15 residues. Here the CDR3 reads CASSNLGQGNSPLHF. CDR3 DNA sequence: TGTGCCAGTAGTAACCTGGGACAGGGTAATTCACCCCTCCACTTT.

CDR3 bases: TGTGCCACCAGTGATAGGACTAGCGGGGGCCTGTACGAGCAGTACTTC. It codes for CATSDRTSGGLYEQYF. This sequence joins TRBV24-1 and TRBJ2-7; 13 bases map to TRBD2. The V segment lost 3 bases and the J segment 4 bases; nucleotides outside the gene matches: 5. Germline CDR1 KGHDR, CDR2 SFDVKD. The CDR3 is made up of 16 amino acids.

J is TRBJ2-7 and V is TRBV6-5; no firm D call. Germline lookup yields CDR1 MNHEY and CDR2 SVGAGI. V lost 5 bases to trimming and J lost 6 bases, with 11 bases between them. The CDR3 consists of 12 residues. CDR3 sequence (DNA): TGTGCCAGCAGTCACCAGCGTGGCGAGCAGTACTTC. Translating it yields CASSHQRGEQYF.

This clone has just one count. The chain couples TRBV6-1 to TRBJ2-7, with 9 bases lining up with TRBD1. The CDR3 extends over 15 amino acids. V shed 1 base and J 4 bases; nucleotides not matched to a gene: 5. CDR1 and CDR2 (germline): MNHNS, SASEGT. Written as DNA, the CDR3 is TGTGCCAGCAGTGAAGAAGTGACAGGGGGGTACGAGCAGTACTTC. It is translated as CASSEEVTGGYEQYF.

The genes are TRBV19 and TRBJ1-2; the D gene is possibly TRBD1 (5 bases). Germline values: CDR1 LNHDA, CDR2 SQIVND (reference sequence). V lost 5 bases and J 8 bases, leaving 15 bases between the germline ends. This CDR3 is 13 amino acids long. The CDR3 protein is CASSPQVQGGYTF. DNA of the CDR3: TGTGCCAGTAGTCCACAGGTCCAAGGGGGCTACACCTTC.

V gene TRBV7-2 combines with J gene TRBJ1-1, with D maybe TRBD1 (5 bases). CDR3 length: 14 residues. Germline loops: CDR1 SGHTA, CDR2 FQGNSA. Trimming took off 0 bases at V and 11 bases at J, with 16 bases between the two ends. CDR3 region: CASSLAWRAGGAFF. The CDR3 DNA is TGTGCCAGCAGCTTAGCTTGGAGGGCCGGGGGGGCTTTCTTT.

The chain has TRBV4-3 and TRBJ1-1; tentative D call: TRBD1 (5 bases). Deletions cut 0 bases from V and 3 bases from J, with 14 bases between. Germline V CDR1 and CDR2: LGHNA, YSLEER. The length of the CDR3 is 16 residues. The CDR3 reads CASSQDHAGRYTEAFF. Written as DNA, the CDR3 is TGCGCCAGCAGCCAAGATCATGCAGGGCGGTACACTGAAGCTTTCTTT.

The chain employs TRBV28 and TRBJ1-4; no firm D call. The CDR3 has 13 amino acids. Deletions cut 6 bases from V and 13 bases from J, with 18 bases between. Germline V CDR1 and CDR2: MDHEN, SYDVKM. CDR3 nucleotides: TGTGCCAGCAGCCCTCCCCAGGCGGAGGGACTGTTTTTT. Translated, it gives CASSPPQAEGLFF.

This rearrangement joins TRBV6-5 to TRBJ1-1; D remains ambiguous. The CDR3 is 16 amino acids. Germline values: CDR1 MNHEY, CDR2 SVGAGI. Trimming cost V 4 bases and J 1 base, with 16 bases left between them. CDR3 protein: CASSSGLKAANTEAFF. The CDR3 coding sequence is TGTGCCAGCAGTTCCGGACTGAAGGCCGCGAACACTGAAGCTTTCTTT.

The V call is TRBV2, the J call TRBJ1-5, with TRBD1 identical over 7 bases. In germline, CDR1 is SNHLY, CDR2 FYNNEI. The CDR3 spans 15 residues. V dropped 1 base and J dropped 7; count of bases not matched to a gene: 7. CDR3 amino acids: CASSEEGRGRQPQHF. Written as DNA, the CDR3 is TGTGCCAGCAGTGAAGAAGGCAGGGGGAGACAGCCCCAGCATTTT.

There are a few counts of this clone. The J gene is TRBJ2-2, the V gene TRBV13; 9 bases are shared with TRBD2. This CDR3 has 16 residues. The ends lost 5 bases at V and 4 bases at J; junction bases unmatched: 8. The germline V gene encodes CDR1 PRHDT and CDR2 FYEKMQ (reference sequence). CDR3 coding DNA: TGTGCCAGCAGCCCGGCGACTAGCGGATCCACCGGGGAGCTGTTTTTT. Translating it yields CASSPATSGSTGELFF.

CDR3 sequence (DNA): TGTGCCAGCAGCCCGCTGGGGAGGGGACCTGAAGCTTTCTTT. Its protein product is CASSPLGRGPEAFF. The chain has TRBV14 and TRBJ1-1, with D perhaps matching TRBD1 (5 bases). The CDR3 is 14 amino acids. CDR1 SGHDN and CDR2 FVKESK come from the germline V gene. V gave up 4 bases and J gave up 6 bases, with 15 bases separating them.

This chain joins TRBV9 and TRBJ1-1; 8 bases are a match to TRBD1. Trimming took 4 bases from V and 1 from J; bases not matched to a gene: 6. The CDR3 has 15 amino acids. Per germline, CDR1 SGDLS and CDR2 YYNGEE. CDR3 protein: CASSPRTGPNTEAFF. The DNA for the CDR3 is TGTGCCAGCAGCCCCAGGACAGGGCCGAACACTGAAGCTTTCTTT.

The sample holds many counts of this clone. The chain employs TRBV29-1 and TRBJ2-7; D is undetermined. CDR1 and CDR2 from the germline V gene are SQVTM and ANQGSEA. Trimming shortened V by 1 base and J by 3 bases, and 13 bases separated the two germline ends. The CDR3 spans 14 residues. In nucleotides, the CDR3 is TGCAGCGTTGAAGCCAACACTGAGGACTACGAGCAGTACTTC. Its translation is CSVEANTEDYEQYF.

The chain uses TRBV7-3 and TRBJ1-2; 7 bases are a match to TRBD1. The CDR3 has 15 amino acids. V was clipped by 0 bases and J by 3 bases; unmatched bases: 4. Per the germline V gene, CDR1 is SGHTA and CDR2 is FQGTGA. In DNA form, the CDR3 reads TGTGCCAGCAGCTTAACCGGGACAGCGGACTATGGCTACACCTTC. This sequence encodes CASSLTGTADYGYTF.